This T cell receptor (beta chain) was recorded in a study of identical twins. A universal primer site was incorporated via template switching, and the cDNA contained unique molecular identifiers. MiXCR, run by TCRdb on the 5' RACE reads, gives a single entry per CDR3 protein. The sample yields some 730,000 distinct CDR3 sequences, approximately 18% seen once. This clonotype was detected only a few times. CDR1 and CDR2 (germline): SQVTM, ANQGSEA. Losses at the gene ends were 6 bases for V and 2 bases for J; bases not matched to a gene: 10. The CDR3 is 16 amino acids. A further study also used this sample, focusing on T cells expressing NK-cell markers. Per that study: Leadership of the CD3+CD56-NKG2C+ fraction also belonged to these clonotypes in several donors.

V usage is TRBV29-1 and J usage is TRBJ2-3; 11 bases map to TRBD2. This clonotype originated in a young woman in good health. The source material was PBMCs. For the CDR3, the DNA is TGCAGCGTGACGGGGGGGACTAGCGGTCTCACAGATACGCAGTATTTT. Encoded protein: CSVTGGTSGLTDTQYF.